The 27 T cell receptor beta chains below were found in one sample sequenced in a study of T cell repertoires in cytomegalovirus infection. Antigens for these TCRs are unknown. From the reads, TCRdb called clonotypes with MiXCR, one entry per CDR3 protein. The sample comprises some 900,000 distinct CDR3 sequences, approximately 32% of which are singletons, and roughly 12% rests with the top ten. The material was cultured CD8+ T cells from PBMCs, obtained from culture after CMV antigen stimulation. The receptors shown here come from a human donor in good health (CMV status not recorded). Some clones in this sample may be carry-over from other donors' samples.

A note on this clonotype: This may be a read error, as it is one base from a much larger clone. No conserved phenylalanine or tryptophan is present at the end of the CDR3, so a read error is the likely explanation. The DNA of the CDR3 is TGTGCCAGCAGCATCGGGGGAACCTACGAGCAGTACATC. Protein: CASSIGGTYEQYI. This sequence joins TRBV7-2 and TRBJ2-7; possibly TRBD2 for D (6 bases). The germline V gene encodes CDR1 SGHTA and CDR2 FQGNSA. The CDR3 is 13 amino acids. V dropped 5 bases and J dropped 2 bases, with 10 bases sitting between them.

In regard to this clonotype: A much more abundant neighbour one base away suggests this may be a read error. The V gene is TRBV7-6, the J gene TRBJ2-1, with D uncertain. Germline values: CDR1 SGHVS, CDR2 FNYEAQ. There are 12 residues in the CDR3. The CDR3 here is CASSAIGQEQVF. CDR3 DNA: TGTGCCAGCAGCGCAATCGGGCAGGAGCAGGTCTTC.

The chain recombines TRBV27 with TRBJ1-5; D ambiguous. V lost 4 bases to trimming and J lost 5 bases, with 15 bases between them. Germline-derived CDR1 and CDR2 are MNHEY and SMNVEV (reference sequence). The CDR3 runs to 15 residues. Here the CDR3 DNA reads TGTGCCAGCAGTTACGACGGCTCCCGGTATCAGCCCCAGCATTTT. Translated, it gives CASSYDGSRYQPQHF.

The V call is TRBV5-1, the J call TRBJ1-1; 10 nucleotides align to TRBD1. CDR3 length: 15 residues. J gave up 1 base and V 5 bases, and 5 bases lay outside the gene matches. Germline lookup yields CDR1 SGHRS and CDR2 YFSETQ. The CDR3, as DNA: TGCGCCAGCAGTCCCGGGACAGGGGAGAACACTGAAGCTTTCTTT. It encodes CASSPGTGENTEAFF.

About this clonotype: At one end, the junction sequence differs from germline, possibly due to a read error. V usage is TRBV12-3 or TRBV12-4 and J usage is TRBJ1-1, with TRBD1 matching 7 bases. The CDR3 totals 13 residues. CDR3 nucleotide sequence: TGTGCCAGCAGTTTGACAGGGAGGACTGAAGATTTCTTT. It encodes CASSLTGRTEDFF.

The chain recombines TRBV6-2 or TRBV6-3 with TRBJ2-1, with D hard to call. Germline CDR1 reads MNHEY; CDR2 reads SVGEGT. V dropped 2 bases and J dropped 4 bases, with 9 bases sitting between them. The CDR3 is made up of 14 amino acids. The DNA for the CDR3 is TGTGCCAGCAGTTACGTACAGATATACAATGAGCAGTTCTTC. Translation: CASSYVQIYNEQFF.

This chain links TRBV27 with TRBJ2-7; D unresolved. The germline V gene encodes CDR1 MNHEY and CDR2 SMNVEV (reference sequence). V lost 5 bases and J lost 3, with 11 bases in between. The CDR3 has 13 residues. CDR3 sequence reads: CASSTGVVYEQYF. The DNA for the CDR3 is TGTGCCAGCAGTACTGGAGTGGTCTACGAGCAGTACTTC.

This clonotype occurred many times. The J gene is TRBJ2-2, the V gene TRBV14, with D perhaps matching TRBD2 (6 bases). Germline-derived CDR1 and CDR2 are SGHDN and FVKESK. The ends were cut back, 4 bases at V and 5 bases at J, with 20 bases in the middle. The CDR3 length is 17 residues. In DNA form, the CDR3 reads TGTGCCAGCAGCCCCCGGACTAATCCATGGCAAACCGGGGAGCTGTTTTTT. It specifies CASSPRTNPWQTGELFF. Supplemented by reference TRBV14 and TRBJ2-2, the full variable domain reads EAGVTQFPSHSVIEKGQTVTLRCDPISGHDNLYWYRRVMGKEIKFLLHFVKESKQDESGMPNNRFLAERTGGTYSTLKVQPAELEDSGVYFCASSPRTNPWQTGELFFGEGSRLTVL.

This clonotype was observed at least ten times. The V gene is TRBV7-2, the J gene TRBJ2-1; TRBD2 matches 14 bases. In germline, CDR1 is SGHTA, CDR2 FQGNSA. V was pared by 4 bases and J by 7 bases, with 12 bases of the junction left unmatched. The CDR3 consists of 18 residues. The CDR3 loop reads CASSSYRLTSGGANEQFF. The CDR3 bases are TGTGCCAGCAGCTCCTACCGGCTGACTAGCGGGGGGGCTAATGAGCAGTTCTTC.

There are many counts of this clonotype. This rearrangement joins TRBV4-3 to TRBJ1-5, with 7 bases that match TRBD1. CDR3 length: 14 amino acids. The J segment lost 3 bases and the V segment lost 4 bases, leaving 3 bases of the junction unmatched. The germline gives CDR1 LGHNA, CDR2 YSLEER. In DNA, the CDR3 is TGCGCCAGCAGCCGCGACAGGGCCAATCAGCCCCAGCATTTT. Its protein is CASSRDRANQPQHF.

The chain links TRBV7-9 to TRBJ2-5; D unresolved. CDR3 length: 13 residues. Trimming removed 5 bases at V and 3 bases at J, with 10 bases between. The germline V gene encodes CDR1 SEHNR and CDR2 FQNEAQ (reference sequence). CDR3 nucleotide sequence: TGTGCCAGCAGCCAGCCCGTAGAAGAGACCCAGTACTTC. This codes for CASSQPVEETQYF.

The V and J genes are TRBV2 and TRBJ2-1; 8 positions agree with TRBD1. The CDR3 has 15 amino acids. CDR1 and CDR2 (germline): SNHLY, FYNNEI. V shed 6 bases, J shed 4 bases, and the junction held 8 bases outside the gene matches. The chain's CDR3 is CASSLGQVAYNEQFF. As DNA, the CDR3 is TGTGCCAGCAGCTTGGGACAGGTGGCGTACAATGAGCAGTTCTTC.

In DNA, the CDR3 is TGTGCCAGCAGCGTATGGGACAGGGATTGGGACGAGCAGTACTTC. This codes for CASSVWDRDWDEQYF. This chain joins TRBV9 and TRBJ2-7; 9 positions match TRBD1. From germline, CDR1 is SGDLS and CDR2 YYNGEE. V was clipped by 1 base and J by 5 bases; unmatched bases: 7. The CDR3 sequence is 15 residues long.

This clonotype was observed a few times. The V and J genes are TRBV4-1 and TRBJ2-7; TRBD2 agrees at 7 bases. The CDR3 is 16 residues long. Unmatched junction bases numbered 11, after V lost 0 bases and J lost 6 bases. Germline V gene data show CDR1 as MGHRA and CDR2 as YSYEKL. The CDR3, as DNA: TGCGCCAGCAGCCAAGAGAGTATCGGGAGCGGGGCCGAGCAGTACTTC. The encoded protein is CASSQESIGSGAEQYF.

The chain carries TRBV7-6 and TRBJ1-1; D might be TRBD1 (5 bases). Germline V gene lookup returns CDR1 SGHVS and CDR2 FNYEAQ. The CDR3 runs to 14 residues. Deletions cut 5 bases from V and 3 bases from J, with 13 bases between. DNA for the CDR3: TGTGCCAGCAGCGCCACAGACAGCTACACTGAAGCTTTCTTT. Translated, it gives CASSATDSYTEAFF.

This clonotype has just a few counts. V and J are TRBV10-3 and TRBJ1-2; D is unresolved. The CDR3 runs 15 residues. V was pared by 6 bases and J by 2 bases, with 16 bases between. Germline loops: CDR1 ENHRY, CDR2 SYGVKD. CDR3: CAIRGRWEENYGYTF. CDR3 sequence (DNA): TGTGCCATCAGGGGGAGGTGGGAAGAGAACTATGGCTACACCTTC.

The CDR3 nucleotides read TGTGCCAGCCCATCGACAGGTATGGGCAATCAGCCCCAGCATTTT. Its protein product is CASPSTGMGNQPQHF. This chain uses TRBV11-3 with TRBJ1-5; possibly TRBD1 for D (6 bases). CDR1 and CDR2 from the germline V gene are SGHNT and YENEEA. The CDR3 extends over 15 amino acids. The V and J ends lost 8 bases and 2 bases respectively, with 16 bases between them.

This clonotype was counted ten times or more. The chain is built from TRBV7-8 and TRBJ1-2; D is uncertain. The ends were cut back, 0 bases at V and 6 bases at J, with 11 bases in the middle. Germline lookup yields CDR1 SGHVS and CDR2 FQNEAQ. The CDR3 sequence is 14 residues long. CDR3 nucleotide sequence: TGTGCCAGCAGCTTAGCGGGCGGATTTGATGGCTACACCTTC. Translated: CASSLAGGFDGYTF.

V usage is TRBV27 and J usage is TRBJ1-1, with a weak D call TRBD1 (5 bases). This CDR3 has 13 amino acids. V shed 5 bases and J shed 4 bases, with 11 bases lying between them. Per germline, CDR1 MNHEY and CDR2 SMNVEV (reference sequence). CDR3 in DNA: TGTGCCAGCAGTGACCAGGGTCCCACTGAAGCTTTCTTT. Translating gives CASSDQGPTEAFF.

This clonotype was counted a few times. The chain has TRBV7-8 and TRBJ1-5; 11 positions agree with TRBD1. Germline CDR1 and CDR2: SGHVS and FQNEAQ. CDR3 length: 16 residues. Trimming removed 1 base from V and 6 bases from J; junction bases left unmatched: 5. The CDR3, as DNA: TGTGCCAGCAGCTTAGGGGACAGGGGGTACGGTCAGCCCCAGCATTTT. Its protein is CASSLGDRGYGQPQHF.

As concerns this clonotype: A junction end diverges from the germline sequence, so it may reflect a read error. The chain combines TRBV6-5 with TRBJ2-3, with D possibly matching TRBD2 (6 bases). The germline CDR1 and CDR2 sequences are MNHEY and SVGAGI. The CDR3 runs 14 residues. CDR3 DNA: TGTGCCAGCAGCCTAGGGACGCGCGGGAATACGCAGTGTTTT. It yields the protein CASSLGTRGNTQCF.

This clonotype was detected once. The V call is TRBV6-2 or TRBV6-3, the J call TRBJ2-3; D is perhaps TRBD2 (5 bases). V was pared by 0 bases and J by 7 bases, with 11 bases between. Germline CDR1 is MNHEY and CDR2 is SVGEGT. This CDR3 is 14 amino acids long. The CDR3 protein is CASSYSEAVNTQYF. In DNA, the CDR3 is TGTGCCAGCAGTTACTCGGAGGCCGTTAATACGCAGTATTTT.

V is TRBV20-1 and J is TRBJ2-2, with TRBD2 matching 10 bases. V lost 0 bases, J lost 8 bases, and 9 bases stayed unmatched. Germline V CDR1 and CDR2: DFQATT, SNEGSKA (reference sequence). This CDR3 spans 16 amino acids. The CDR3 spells CSARDPQRGGLGELFF. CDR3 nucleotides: TGCAGTGCTAGAGATCCCCAGCGGGGGGGTTTGGGGGAGCTGTTTTTT.

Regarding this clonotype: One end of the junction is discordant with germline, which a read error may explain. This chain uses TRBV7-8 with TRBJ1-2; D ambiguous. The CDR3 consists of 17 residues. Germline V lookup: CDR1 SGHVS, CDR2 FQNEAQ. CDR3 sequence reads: CASSLAGVRTLFYGHTF. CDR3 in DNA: TGTGCCAGCAGCTTAGCCGGAGTCCGGACCCTATTCTATGGCCACACCTTC.

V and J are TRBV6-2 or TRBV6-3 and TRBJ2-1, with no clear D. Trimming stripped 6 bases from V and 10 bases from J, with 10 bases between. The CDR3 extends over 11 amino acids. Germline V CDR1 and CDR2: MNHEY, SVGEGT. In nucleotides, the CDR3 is TGTGCCAGCAGCTGGTTAGAGGAGCAGTTCTTC. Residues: CASSWLEEQFF.

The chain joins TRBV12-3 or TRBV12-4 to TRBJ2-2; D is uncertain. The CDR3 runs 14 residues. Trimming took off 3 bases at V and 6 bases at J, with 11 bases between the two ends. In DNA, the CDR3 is TGTGCCAGCAGTTTCTCCCAAGGGTCCGGGGAGCTGTTTTTT. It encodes CASSFSQGSGELFF.

The CDR3 spells CATSPRSGAGSTDTQYF. The CDR3 DNA reads as TGTGCCACCAGCCCCAGATCCGGGGCAGGGAGCACAGATACGCAGTATTTT. The rearrangement joins TRBV24-1 to TRBJ2-3, with D perhaps given as TRBD1 or TRBD2 (5 bases each). This CDR3 contains 17 residues. V gave up 7 bases and J gave up 0 bases, with 19 bases separating them. The V gene's germline CDR1 is KGHDR and CDR2 SFDVKD.